This T cell receptor (beta chain) stems from a study of T cells after yellow fever vaccination. One entry per CDR3 protein, called by TCRdb with MiXCR from the 5' RACE reads. The data contain hundreds of thousands of distinct CDR3 sequences, roughly 14% of them singletons. Trimming stripped 1 base from V and 5 bases from J, with 14 bases between. Germline assignment: CDR1 DFQATT and CDR2 SNEGSKA (reference sequence). There are 14 residues in the CDR3. A few counts support this clonotype. The chain links TRBV20-1 to TRBJ2-5, with D hard to call. The sequence was obtained from a man aged 30 to 45 who received the YFV17D yellow fever vaccine. The source material was PBMCs, sampled on the day of the yellow fever booster vaccination. CDR3 DNA: TGCAGTGCTAGAGTTGTCCCGACGAGGGAGACCCAGTACTTC. Translated: CSARVVPTRETQYF.